Listed below are T cell receptor beta chains from one sample, sequenced in a study of technical replicates of blood from several donors. The assay was immunoSEQ multiplex PCR, and TCRdb's table has in-frame clones only and misses some. The data contain about 83,000 clones, 91% of them singletons. Sequencing used T cells isolated from PBMCs. These receptors were collected from a human donor in good health. The CDR3 runs from the conserved cysteine through the conserved F or W. Each record gives: D gene, clone size, V gene, J gene, CDR3 DNA, CDR3 protein. D genes are given only for firm matches. Clone size appears in some rows only: once, few, many, or a class for an expanded clone.

>TRBD1|NA|TRBV6-5|TRBJ2-1
TGTGCCAGCAGATTCCCGGGACAGATAAATGAGCAGTTCTTC
CASRFPGQINEQFF
>NA|NA|TRBV27|TRBJ2-7
TGTGCCAGCAGTTTATTCAGCTCCTACGAGCAGTACTTC
CASSLFSSYEQYF
>NA|few|TRBV29-1|TRBJ1-1
TGCAGCGTTGTTGTTCAGGGGGCTTTCTTT
CSVVVQGAFF
>TRBD1|NA|TRBV11-3|TRBJ2-5
TGTGCCAGCAGCTTAAGACAGGGTGGACAGACCCAGTACTTC
CASSLRQGGQTQYF
>NA|NA|TRBV30|TRBJ2-7
TGTGCCTGGAGTGTACTAGGGACATCGGACGAGCAGTACTTC
CAWSVLGTSDEQYF
>NA|NA|TRBV7-9|TRBJ1-2
TGTGCCAGCAGCCAGGGGATTAACTATGGCTACACCTTC
CASSQGINYGYTF
>NA|NA|TRBV5-6|TRBJ2-1
TGTGCCAGCAGCTTGGGACAGTCTCTCAATGAGCAGTTCTTC
CASSLGQSLNEQFF
>NA|NA|TRBV6-5|TRBJ2-1
TGTGCCAGCGCTAGCCCCGGTACCTACAATGAGCAGTTCTTC
CASASPGTYNEQFF
>NA|NA|TRBV6-5|TRBJ1-1
TGTGCCAGCAGGCGAACCGGGGGGGGGATAACTGAAGCTTTCTTT
CASRRTGGGITEAFF
>TRBD1|NA|TRBV7-2|TRBJ2-1
TGTGCCAGCAGCTTAGAACAGGGGAAGTTCTTC
CASSLEQGKFF
>TRBD2|NA|TRBV4-3|TRBJ2-7
TGCGCCAGCAGCCAAGATTGGGGACTAGCCGCCGAGCAGTACTTC
CASSQDWGLAAEQYF
>NA|NA|TRBV11-2|TRBJ1-5
TGTGCCAGCAGCTTAGGACAGGTGGCAGCTCAGCCCCAGCATTTT
CASSLGQVAAQPQHF
>NA|few|TRBV10-2|TRBJ1-1
TGCGCCAGCAGTGAGTTGGGGCCGGAGGCTTTCTTT
CASSELGPEAFF